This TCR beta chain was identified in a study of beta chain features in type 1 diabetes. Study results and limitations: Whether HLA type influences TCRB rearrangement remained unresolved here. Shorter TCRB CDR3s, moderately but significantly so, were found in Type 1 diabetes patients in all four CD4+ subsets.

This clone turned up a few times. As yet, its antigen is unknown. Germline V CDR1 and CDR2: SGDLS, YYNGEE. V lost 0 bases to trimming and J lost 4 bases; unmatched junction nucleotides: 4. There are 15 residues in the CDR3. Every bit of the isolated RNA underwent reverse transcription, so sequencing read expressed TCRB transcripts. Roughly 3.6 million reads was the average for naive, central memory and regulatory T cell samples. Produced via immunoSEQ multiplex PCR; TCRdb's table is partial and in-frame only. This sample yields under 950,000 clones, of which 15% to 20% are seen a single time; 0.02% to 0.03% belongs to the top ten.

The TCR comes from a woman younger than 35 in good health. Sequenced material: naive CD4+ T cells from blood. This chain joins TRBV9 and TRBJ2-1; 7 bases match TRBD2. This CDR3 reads CASSVGPGLYNEQFF. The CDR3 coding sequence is TGTGCCAGCAGCGTAGGGCCGGGACTATACAATGAGCAGTTCTTC.